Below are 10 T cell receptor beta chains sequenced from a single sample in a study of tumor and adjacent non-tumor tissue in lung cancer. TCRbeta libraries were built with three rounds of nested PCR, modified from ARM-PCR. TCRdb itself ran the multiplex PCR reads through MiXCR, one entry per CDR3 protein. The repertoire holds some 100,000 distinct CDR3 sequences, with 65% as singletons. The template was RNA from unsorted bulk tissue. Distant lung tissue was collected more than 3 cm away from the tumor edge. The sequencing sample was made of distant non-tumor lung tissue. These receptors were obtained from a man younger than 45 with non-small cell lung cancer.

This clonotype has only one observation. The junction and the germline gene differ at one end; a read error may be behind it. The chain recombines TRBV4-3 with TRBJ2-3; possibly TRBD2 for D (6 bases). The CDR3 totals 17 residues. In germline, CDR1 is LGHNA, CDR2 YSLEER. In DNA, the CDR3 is TGCTCCAGAAGCCAAGACGGGAGAGGGGCTAGCACAGATACGCAGTATTTT. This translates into CSRSQDGRGASTDTQYF.

Here the CDR3 DNA reads TGTGCCAGCACCTTCGGGGTGATCTACGAGCAGTACTTC. Encoded protein: CASTFGVIYEQYF. The chain carries TRBV5-4 and TRBJ2-7, with D perhaps matching TRBD2 (5 bases). The CDR3 has 13 residues. V was clipped by 6 bases and J by 3 bases, with 13 bases between them. CDR1 is SGHNT, CDR2 YYREEE, per germline (reference sequence).

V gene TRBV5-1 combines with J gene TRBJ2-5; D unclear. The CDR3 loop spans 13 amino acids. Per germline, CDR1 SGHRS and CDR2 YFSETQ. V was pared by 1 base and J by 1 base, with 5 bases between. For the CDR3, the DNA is TGCGCCAGCAGCTTGATCTCCCAAGAGACCCAGTACTTC. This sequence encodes CASSLISQETQYF.

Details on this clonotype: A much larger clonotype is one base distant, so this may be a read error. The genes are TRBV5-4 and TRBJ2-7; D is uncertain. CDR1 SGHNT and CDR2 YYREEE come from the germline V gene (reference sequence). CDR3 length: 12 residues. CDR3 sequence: CVSSLRAGEQYF. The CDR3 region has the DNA TGTGTCAGCAGCCTCCGGGCCGGGGAGCAGTACTTC.

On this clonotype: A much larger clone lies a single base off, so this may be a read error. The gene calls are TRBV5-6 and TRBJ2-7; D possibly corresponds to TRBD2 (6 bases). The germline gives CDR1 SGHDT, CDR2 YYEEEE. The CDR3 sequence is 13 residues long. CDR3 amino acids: CVSSPGDFYEQYF. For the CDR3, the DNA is TGTGTCAGCAGCCCGGGGGATTTCTACGAGCAGTACTTC.

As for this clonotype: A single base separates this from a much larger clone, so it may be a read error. DNA of the CDR3: TGTGCCAGCGGCCTACCGGGACTCCAAGAGACCCAGTACTTC. This encodes CASGLPGLQETQYF. The rearrangement joins TRBV12-3 or TRBV12-4 to TRBJ2-5, with D tentatively TRBD2 (6 bases). Trimming pared 8 bases from V and 1 base from J, leaving 14 bases between. CDR3 length equals 14 residues.

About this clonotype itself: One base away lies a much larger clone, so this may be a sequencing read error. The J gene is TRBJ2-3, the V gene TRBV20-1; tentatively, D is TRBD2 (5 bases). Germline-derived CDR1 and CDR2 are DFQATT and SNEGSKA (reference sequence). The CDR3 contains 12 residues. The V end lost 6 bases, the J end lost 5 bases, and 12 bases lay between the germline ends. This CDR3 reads CSAQAGVDTQYF. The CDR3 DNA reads TGCAGTGCCCAGGCGGGCGTAGATACGCAGTATTTT.

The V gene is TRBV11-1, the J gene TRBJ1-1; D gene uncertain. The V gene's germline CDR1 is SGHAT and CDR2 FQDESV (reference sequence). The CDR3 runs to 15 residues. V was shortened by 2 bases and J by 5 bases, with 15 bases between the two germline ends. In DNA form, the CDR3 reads TGTGCCAGCAGCTTAAGACCGCGTGGGATTACTGAAGCTTTCTTT. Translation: CASSLRPRGITEAFF. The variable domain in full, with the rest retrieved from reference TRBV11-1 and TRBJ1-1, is EAEVAQSPRYKITEKSQAVAFWCDPISGHATLYWYRQILGQGPELLVQFQDESVVDDSQLPKDRFSAERLKGVDSTLKIQPAELGDSAMYLCASSLRPRGITEAFFGQGTRLTVV.

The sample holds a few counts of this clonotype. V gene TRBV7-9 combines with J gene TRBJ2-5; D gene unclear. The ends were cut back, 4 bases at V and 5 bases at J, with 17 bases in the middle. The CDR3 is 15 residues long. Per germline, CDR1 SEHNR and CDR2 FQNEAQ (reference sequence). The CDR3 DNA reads TGTGCCAGCAGCTCGGTGGTCCATGGTTGGGAGACCCAGTACTTC. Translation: CASSSVVHGWETQYF.

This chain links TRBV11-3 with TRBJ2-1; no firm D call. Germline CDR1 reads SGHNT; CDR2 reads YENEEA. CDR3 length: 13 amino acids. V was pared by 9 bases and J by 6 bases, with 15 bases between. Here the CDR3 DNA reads TGTGCCAGTATAATCACACCTGGCAATGAGCAGTTCTTC. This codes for CASIITPGNEQFF.